One sample yielded the 27 T cell receptor beta chains listed below, sequenced in a study of blood T cell repertoires in COVID-19. Only in-frame clones appear in the TCRdb table, and some are missing; sequencing was by immunoSEQ multiplex PCR. The table includes around 210,000 clones, roughly 80% detected once. The sample consisted of peripheral blood. These receptor sequences come from an elderly woman with COVID-19, enrolled during active disease.

The rearrangement joins TRBV27 to TRBJ2-3, with D maybe TRBD2 (6 bases). This CDR3 has 16 amino acids. The V and J ends lost 3 bases and 3 bases respectively, with 16 bases between them. Germline CDR1 reads MNHEY; CDR2 reads SMNVEV (reference sequence). Here the CDR3 reads CASSFLPGVVTDTQYF. In DNA, the CDR3 is TGTGCCAGCAGTTTCCTGCCGGGAGTAGTGACAGATACGCAGTATTTT.

The chain recombines TRBV6-5 with TRBJ2-1; 9 bases fit TRBD1. This CDR3 has 14 amino acids. Germline V lookup: CDR1 MNHEY, CDR2 SVGAGI. Losses at the gene ends were 8 bases for V and 12 bases for J; bases not matched to a gene: 14. The CDR3 nucleotides are TGTGCCAGCCTGGGACAGGGACTGAGGGCGGGGCAGTTCTTC. This codes for CASLGQGLRAGQFF.

This sequence joins TRBV29-1 and TRBJ1-2; TRBD1 might be the D (5 bases). With 6 bases removed from V and 8 bases from J, the gap between germline ends came to 13 bases. CDR3 length: 11 residues. Germline V gene sequence: CDR1 SQVTM, CDR2 ANQGSEA. The CDR3 coding sequence is TGCAGCGTAATAAGGGGCTTGGGCTACACCTTC. This encodes CSVIRGLGYTF.

The chain carries TRBV3-1 (or the pseudogene TRBV3-2) and TRBJ1-1; 9 bases agree with TRBD1. V lost 5 bases and J lost 4; bases outside the gene matches: 8. This CDR3 contains 15 residues. CDR1 is LGHDT and CDR2 is YNNKEL in the germline V gene (reference sequence). The CDR3 loop is CASSEPGQGFTEAFF. Here the CDR3 DNA reads TGTGCCAGCAGCGAACCGGGACAGGGATTCACTGAAGCTTTCTTT.

The CDR3 DNA is TGTGCCAGCAGTTATAAAGAGACCCAGTACTTC. Encoded protein: CASSYKETQYF. The chain recombines TRBV7-9 with TRBJ2-5; D remains ambiguous. Trimming took 6 bases from V and 3 from J, leaving 5 bases between them. The CDR3 runs to 11 residues. Germline CDR1 is SEHNR and CDR2 is FQNEAQ (reference sequence).

The genes are TRBV18 and TRBJ2-1, with TRBD1 matching 7 bases. The CDR3 totals 16 residues. From germline, CDR1 is KGHSH and CDR2 LQKENI. V dropped 2 bases and J dropped 0; count of bases not matched to a gene: 4. The CDR3 sequence is CASSPGTAHSYNEQFF. CDR3 sequence (DNA): TGTGCCAGCTCACCAGGGACAGCCCACTCCTACAATGAGCAGTTCTTC.

The chain uses TRBV2 and TRBJ2-7; a weak D match, TRBD2 (5 bases). This CDR3 is built from 11 residues. Trimming left V 8 bases short and J 3 bases short, with 8 bases between. CDR1 and CDR2 from the germline V gene are SNHLY and FYNNEI. CDR3 bases: TGTGCCAGCTCGAGGGTCTACGAGCAGTACTTC. Its protein is CASSRVYEQYF.

This clone has only a few counts. The rearrangement uses TRBV2 and TRBJ1-4, with D hard to call. Germline assignment: CDR1 SNHLY and CDR2 FYNNEI. Deletions cut 7 bases from V and 7 bases from J, with 13 bases between. This CDR3 region has 13 residues. CDR3 sequence: CASIFRMGEKLFF. CDR3 nucleotide sequence: TGTGCCAGCATTTTCAGGATGGGTGAAAAACTGTTTTTT.

This sequence joins TRBV3-1 (or the pseudogene TRBV3-2) and TRBJ1-2, with D perhaps TRBD1 (6 bases). This CDR3 region has 13 residues. From germline, CDR1 is LGHDT and CDR2 YNNKEL (reference sequence). V was cut by 4 bases and J by 3 bases, with 9 bases left in between. The CDR3: CASSPPGDYGYTF. DNA for the CDR3: TGTGCCAGCAGCCCCCCAGGGGACTATGGCTACACCTTC.

The chain uses TRBV5-4 and TRBJ2-5; 8 bases line up with TRBD2. CDR3 length: 16 residues. The germline V gene encodes CDR1 SGHNT and CDR2 YYREEE (reference sequence). After removal of 4 bases from V and 3 bases from J, the junction contained 11 bases not matched to a gene. In nucleotides, the CDR3 is TGTGCCAGCAGCCAGACGGGAGGGTTTCGGAAAGAGACCCAGTACTTC. Protein sequence: CASSQTGGFRKETQYF.

The V gene is TRBV7-9, the J gene TRBJ1-1; the match to TRBD1 covers 11 bases. The CDR3 has 14 residues. V trimming: 5 bases; J trimming: 3 bases; junction bases outside the gene matches: 2. Germline assignment: CDR1 SEHNR and CDR2 FQNEAQ (reference sequence). The CDR3 sequence: CASSGTGGYTEAFF. In DNA, the CDR3 is TGTGCCAGCAGCGGGACAGGGGGGTACACTGAAGCTTTCTTT.

In this sample, this clone turned up a few times. This CDR3 is CASSTTRGSYNSPLHF. The CDR3 coding sequence is TGTGCCAGCAGTACCACCAGGGGCTCCTATAATTCACCCCTCCACTTT. The rearrangement links TRBV2 to TRBJ1-6; tentatively, D is TRBD1 (6 bases). The V gene lost 5 bases and the J gene lost 0 bases, with 11 bases spanning the gap. The CDR3 spans 16 residues. CDR1 is SNHLY and CDR2 is FYNNEI in the germline V gene. The full variable domain, completed using reference TRBV2 and TRBJ1-6, is EPEVTQTPSHQVTQMGQEVILRCVPISNHLYFYWYRQILGQKVEFLVSFYNNEISEKSEIFDDQFSVERPDGSNFTLKIRSTKLEDSAMYFCASSTTRGSYNSPLHFGNGTRLTVT.

This chain connects TRBV5-1 to TRBJ2-1, with D perhaps matching TRBD2 (6 bases). The V end lost 1 base, the J end lost 8 bases, and 13 bases lay between the germline ends. Germline V gives CDR1 SGHRS, CDR2 YFSETQ. The CDR3 length is 14 residues. CDR3 region: CASSLISSGDEQFF. As DNA, the CDR3 is TGCGCCAGCAGCTTGATCAGTAGCGGCGATGAGCAGTTCTTC.

This clone has just one count. V usage is TRBV2 and J usage is TRBJ1-5; 8 nucleotides match TRBD1. The CDR3 sequence is 15 residues long. After removal of 5 bases from V and 5 bases from J, the junction contained 8 bases not matched to a gene. Looked up from germline, CDR1 is SNHLY and CDR2 is FYNNEI. CDR3 in DNA: TGTGCCAGCAGTCTGTTTCAGGGGGCCTATCAGCCCCAGCATTTT. It specifies CASSLFQGAYQPQHF.

This clone was counted a few times. The chain employs TRBV19 and TRBJ2-7; D is possibly TRBD1 (5 bases). V dropped 8 bases and J dropped 4 bases, with 12 bases sitting between them. The germline V gene encodes CDR1 LNHDA and CDR2 SQIVND (reference sequence). This CDR3 spans 12 amino acids. DNA of the CDR3: TGTGCCAGTGCACAGGCACCTTACGAGCAGTACTTC. As protein: CASAQAPYEQYF.

The CDR3 here is CASSFRGGYTF. The CDR3 DNA sequence: TGTGCCAGCAGTTTCAGGGGGGGCTACACCTTC. This chain links TRBV12-3 or TRBV12-4 with TRBJ1-2; TRBD1 agrees at 7 bases. The CDR3 covers 11 residues. V was clipped by 3 bases and J by 8 bases; unmatched bases: 0.

This rearrangement joins TRBV7-9 to TRBJ2-7; 9 positions agree with TRBD1. CDR1 and CDR2 (germline): SEHNR, FQNEAQ (reference sequence). CDR3 length equals 15 residues. Unmatched junction bases numbered 6, after V lost 5 bases and J lost 1 base. The CDR3 protein is CASSRTGTGSYEQYF. CDR3 in DNA: TGTGCCAGCAGCAGAACCGGGACAGGGTCCTACGAGCAGTACTTC.

The V and J genes are TRBV4-1 and TRBJ2-7; 8 bases line up with TRBD2. With 4 bases clipped from V and 1 base from J, the junction kept 3 bases outside the gene matches. CDR3 length: 14 residues. Germline V lookup: CDR1 MGHRA, CDR2 YSYEKL. CDR3 in DNA: TGCGCCAGCAGCCCCCCGGGAGGGTCCTACGAGCAGTACTTC. As protein: CASSPPGGSYEQYF.

The J gene is TRBJ1-1, the V gene TRBV3-1 (or the pseudogene TRBV3-2); D is unclear. The CDR3 extends over 13 amino acids. CDR1 is LGHDT and CDR2 is YNNKEL in the germline V gene (reference sequence). V gave up 1 base and J gave up 4 bases, with 7 bases separating them. This CDR3 is CASSQAPGTEAFF. The CDR3 nucleotides are TGTGCCAGCAGCCAAGCCCCCGGCACTGAAGCTTTCTTT.

The rearrangement uses TRBV7-3 and TRBJ2-3; TRBD1 matches 10 bases. Trimming cost V 3 bases and J 5 bases; bases outside gene matches: 5. The CDR3 is made up of 15 amino acids. CDR1 is SGHTA and CDR2 is FQGTGA in the germline V gene. The CDR3 spells CASSLAGTGVDTQYF. DNA of the CDR3: TGTGCCAGCAGCTTGGCCGGGACAGGGGTAGATACGCAGTATTTT.

The rearrangement joins TRBV5-1 to TRBJ2-1; D is unresolved. The CDR3 is 13 amino acids. Germline V gene sequence: CDR1 SGHRS, CDR2 YFSETQ. V lost 4 bases, J lost 6 bases, and 11 bases lay in between. The CDR3 here is CASSPSPRNEQFF. CDR3 bases: TGCGCCAGCAGCCCCTCCCCCCGCAATGAGCAGTTCTTC.

The chain is built from TRBV19 and TRBJ1-6; unclear D gene. The germline gives CDR1 LNHDA, CDR2 SQIVND (reference sequence). This CDR3 has 16 amino acids. The ends were cut back, 7 bases at V and 0 bases at J, with 13 bases in the middle. CDR3 nucleotide sequence: TGTGCCAGTACTCTTGGAGGTAGCTCCTATAATTCACCCCTCCACTTT. This sequence encodes CASTLGGSSYNSPLHF.

The chain uses TRBV9 and TRBJ1-5, with a weak D call TRBD1 (6 bases). CDR3 length equals 15 residues. Germline loops: CDR1 SGDLS, CDR2 YYNGEE. Trimming pared 4 bases from V and 4 bases from J, leaving 15 bases between. The CDR3: CASSSGGQRNQPQHF. CDR3 DNA sequence: TGTGCCAGCAGCTCCGGCGGACAGAGAAATCAGCCCCAGCATTTT.

The CDR3 here is CASSLGEGNGGEQYF. The DNA of the CDR3 is TGTGCCAGCAGCCTGGGGGAGGGAAATGGGGGTGAGCAGTACTTC. V gene TRBV9 combines with J gene TRBJ2-7, with TRBD2 matching 7 bases. Per the germline V gene, CDR1 is SGDLS and CDR2 is YYNGEE. CDR3 length: 15 amino acids. Trimming at V came to 4 bases and at J to 7 bases, leaving 14 bases not matched to a gene.

The gene calls are TRBV7-2 and TRBJ2-5; D gene ambiguous. V was cut by 1 base and J by 4 bases, with 13 bases left in between. The CDR3 is 15 amino acids. Germline V lookup: CDR1 SGHTA, CDR2 FQGNSA. CDR3 nucleotides: TGTGCCAGCAGCTTAGACCCAACACCGATAGAGACCCAGTACTTC. It encodes CASSLDPTPIETQYF.

This clone was detected once. V is TRBV19 and J is TRBJ2-7; 8 bases map to TRBD1. The germline CDR1 and CDR2 sequences are LNHDA and SQIVND (reference sequence). This CDR3 spans 14 amino acids. The ends lost 5 bases at V and 2 bases at J; junction bases unmatched: 5. The CDR3 DNA sequence: TGTGCCAGTAGTGCTTGGACAGGGACCTACGAGCAGTACTTC. This gives the protein CASSAWTGTYEQYF.

The chain carries TRBV9 and TRBJ2-2; D is perhaps TRBD1 (6 bases). The length of the CDR3 is 16 residues. Germline V CDR1 and CDR2: SGDLS, YYNGEE. V lost 1 base and J lost 4, with 14 bases in between. The CDR3 loop is CASSVRAGVSTGELFF. As DNA, the CDR3 is TGTGCCAGCAGCGTACGTGCAGGGGTGAGCACCGGGGAGCTGTTTTTT.